The source of this TCR beta chain is a study of blood T cell repertoires in COVID-19. As for the study in general: COVID-19 samples from acute and convalescent phases originated in the United States, Italy and Spain. The analysed material was cDNA or gDNA that came from T cells, B-cell-depleted T cells, or PBMCs.

Source study methods: The assay estimated nucleated cells by amplifying reference gene primers. Libraries were prepared by immunoSEQ multiplex PCR; TCRdb keeps only in-frame clonotypes and omits some of them. Clonal size and the V and J genes are those of that table, whereas D and trimming came from the DNA. The table has about 54,000 clones, 81% seen once. Losses at the gene ends were 5 bases for V and 4 bases for J; bases not matched to a gene: 10. The CDR3 extends over 15 amino acids. Germline lookup yields CDR1 MNHNY and CDR2 SVGAGI (reference sequence). Sequenced material: peripheral blood. This clonotype originated in a woman aged 60-75 years with acute or convalescent COVID-19. The chain carries TRBV6-6 and TRBJ1-2; the match to TRBD1 covers 7 bases. DNA of the CDR3: TGTGCCAGCAGTCCCCCCGGGCAGGGGGGCTATGGCTACACCTTC. Translated, it gives CASSPPGQGGYGYTF.